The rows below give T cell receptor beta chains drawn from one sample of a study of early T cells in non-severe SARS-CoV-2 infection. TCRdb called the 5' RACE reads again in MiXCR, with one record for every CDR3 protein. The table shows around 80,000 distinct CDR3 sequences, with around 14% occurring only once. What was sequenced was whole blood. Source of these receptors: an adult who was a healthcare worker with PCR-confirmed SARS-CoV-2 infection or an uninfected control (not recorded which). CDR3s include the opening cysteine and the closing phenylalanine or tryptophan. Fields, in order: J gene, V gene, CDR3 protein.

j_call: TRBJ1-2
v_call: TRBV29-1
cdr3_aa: CSVDAGRDKSNYGYTF

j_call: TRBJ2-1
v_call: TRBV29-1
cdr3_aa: CSVEDRTGIKLF

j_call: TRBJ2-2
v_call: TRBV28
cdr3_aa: CASSPPSGRQGWELFF

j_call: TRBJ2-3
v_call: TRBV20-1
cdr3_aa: CSARDSGGPRQYF

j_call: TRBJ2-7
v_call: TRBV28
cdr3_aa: CASSYKTGAFYEQYF

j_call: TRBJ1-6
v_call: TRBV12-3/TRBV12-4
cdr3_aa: CASRDSVSSYNSPLHF

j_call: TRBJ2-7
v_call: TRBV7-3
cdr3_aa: CASSPGDRMSSYEQYF

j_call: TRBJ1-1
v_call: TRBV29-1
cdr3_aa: CSGGGAEAFF

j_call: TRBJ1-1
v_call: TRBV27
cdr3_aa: CASSIGWNTEAFF

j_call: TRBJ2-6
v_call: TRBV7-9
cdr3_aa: CASSSHQDSSGANVLTF

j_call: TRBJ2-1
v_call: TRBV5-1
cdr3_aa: CASSIRQGAGNEQFF

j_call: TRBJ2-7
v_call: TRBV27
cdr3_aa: CASRVQGFNYEQYF

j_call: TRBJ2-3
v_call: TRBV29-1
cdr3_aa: CSVGHTYTDTQYF

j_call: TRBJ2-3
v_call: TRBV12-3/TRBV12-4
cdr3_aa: CASSLRRLTDTQYF

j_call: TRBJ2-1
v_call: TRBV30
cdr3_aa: CAWKAVYNEQFF

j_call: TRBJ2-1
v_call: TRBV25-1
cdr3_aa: CASSDQDAGSYNEQFF

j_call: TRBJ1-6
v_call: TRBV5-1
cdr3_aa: CASSQRQSSYNSPLHF

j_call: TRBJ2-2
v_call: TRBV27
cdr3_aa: CASRLRGPGELFF

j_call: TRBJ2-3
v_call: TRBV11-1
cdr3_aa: CASSFRQGLTDTQYF

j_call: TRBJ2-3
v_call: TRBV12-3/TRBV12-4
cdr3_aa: CASRPLADTQYF

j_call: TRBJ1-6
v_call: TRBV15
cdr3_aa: CATSRDSPLHF

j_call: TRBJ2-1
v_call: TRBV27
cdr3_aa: CASSLNGPPGQFF

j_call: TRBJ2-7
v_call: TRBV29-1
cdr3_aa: CSVVQDSYEQYF

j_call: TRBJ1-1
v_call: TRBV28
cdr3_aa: CASKGIEAFF

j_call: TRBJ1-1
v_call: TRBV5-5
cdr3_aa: CASEDSYEAFF

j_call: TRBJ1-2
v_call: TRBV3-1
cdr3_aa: CASSRGQGAVGYTF

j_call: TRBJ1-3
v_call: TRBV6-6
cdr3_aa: CASSWAERSGNTIYF

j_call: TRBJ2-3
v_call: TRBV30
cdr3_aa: CAWKSYGGLSTDTQYF

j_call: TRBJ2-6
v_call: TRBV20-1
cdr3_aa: CSARSPGANVLTF

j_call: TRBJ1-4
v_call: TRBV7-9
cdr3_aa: CASSPTTRGAREKLFF

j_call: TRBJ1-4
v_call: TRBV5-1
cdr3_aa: CASSRITNEKLFF

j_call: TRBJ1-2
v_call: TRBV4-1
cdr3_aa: CASSQTGTGVNGGDGYTF

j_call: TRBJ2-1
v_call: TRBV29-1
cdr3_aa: CSTGQGDPYNEQFF

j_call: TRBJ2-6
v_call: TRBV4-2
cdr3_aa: CASSQSRQGSGANVLTF

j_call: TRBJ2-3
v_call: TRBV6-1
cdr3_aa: CASSDPPTDTQYF

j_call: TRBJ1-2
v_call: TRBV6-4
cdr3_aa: CASLAASYGYTF

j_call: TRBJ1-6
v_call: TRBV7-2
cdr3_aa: CASSPQVAVNSPLHF

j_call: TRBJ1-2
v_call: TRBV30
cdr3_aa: CAWEHRDRDGYTF

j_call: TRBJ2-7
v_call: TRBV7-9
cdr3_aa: CASSLGTVYEQYF

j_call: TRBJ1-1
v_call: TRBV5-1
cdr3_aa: CASSLGAGKITLNTEAFF

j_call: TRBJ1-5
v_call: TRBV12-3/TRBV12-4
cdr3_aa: CASSFIRQPQHF

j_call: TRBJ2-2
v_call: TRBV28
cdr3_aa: CASSLPFWGSNTGELFF

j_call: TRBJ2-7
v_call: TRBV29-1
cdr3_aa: CSVEDSNTYEQYF